Each of the 14 T cell receptor beta chains below was sequenced from the same sample in a study of vaccination and CD4 T cells after COVID-19. Their cognate antigens are unknown. An Oncomine TCR Beta short-read assay was used to sequence the DNA from cultured CD4+ T cells. TCRdb used MiXCR to reprocess the PCR reads, holding one entry per CDR3 protein. The sample records about 8,000 distinct CDR3 sequences, 51% being singletons. Treatment here: roughly nine-day PBMC culture with coronavirus spike peptide pools or control peptides (ViraFEST assay). Sequenced input: CD4+ T cells from blood, cultured in vitro. The receptors were sampled from a human donor who had recovered from COVID-19.

The CDR3 reads CASSSGLIIYEQYF. DNA for the CDR3: TGTGCCAGCAGCTCGGGACTGATAATCTACGAGCAGTACTTC. This sequence joins TRBV5-6 and TRBJ2-7; tentative D call: TRBD2 (6 bases). The CDR3 runs to 14 residues. In germline, CDR1 is SGHDT, CDR2 YYEEEE. The V and J ends lost 3 bases and 3 bases respectively, with 13 bases between them.

The chain has TRBV7-2 and TRBJ1-2, with 9 bases that match TRBD1. The CDR3 extends over 15 amino acids. The germline V gene encodes CDR1 SGHTA and CDR2 FQGNSA. J lost 4 bases, V lost 3 bases, and 6 bases had no gene match. This chain's CDR3 is CASSLEVTGGYGYTF. The CDR3 bases are TGTGCCAGCAGCTTGGAGGTGACAGGGGGCTATGGCTACACCTTC.

This clonotype was recorded a few times. V usage is TRBV12-5 and J usage is TRBJ1-1; possible D gene TRBD1, 5 bases. CDR3 length: 13 residues. Trimming removed 1 base at V and 4 bases at J, with 7 bases between. Germline CDR1 is LGHNT and CDR2 is FRNRAP. CDR3 region: CASGLGGGTEAFF. CDR3 coding DNA: TGTGCTAGTGGTTTGGGGGGCGGCACTGAAGCTTTCTTT.

Only a few counts were recorded for this clonotype. The J gene is TRBJ1-1, the V gene TRBV6-2 or TRBV6-3; D unresolved. The CDR3 has 13 amino acids. V lost 2 bases and J 7 bases, leaving 11 bases between the germline ends. The V gene's germline CDR1 is MNHEY and CDR2 SVGEGT. This chain's CDR3 is CASSYEPGYEAFF. The CDR3 region has the DNA TGTGCCAGCAGTTACGAACCCGGATATGAAGCTTTCTTT.

The chain links TRBV6-1 to TRBJ1-6; D may be TRBD1 (5 bases). CDR1 MNHNS and CDR2 SASEGT come from the germline V gene. This CDR3 spans 14 amino acids. The V and J ends lost 8 bases and 7 bases respectively, with 15 bases between them. This chain's CDR3 is CASGMTAVNSPLHF. CDR3 DNA sequence: TGTGCCAGCGGGATGACAGCGGTCAATTCACCCCTCCACTTT.

This clonotype has more than one count but fewer than ten. The chain links TRBV5-4 to TRBJ2-5; 8 bases line up with TRBD2. Germline V gene data show CDR1 as SGHNT and CDR2 as YYREEE (reference sequence). The V segment lost 4 bases and the J segment 2 bases; nucleotides outside the gene matches: 7. This CDR3 region has 15 residues. In nucleotides, the CDR3 is TGTGCCAGCAGCAGCCGGGTAGCGGGACAAGAGACCCAGTACTTC. Translating gives CASSSRVAGQETQYF.

The V call is TRBV19, the J call TRBJ1-2, with D perhaps matching TRBD1 (6 bases). Trimming took off 6 bases at V and 8 bases at J, with 22 bases between the two ends. This CDR3 contains 15 residues. Germline values: CDR1 LNHDA, CDR2 SQIVND (reference sequence). In DNA form, the CDR3 reads TGTGCCAGTAGCACCCCTTCCTACAGGGAGGTGGGCTACACCTTC. As protein: CASSTPSYREVGYTF.

The genes are TRBV12-3 or TRBV12-4 and TRBJ1-1; no firm D call. This CDR3 region has 11 residues. With 7 bases removed from V and 5 bases from J, the gap between germline ends came to 8 bases. The CDR3 here is CASTVKTEAFF. The CDR3 coding sequence is TGTGCCAGCACTGTCAAAACTGAAGCTTTCTTT.

The V call is TRBV5-5, the J call TRBJ2-1; 9 bases are a match to TRBD2. Trimming at V came to 4 bases and at J to 8 bases, leaving 10 bases not matched to a gene. The CDR3 runs to 15 residues. The germline gives CDR1 SGHKS, CDR2 YYEKEE (reference sequence). The CDR3 nucleotides read TGTGCCAGCAGCGATCCGGGACTAGCAGTCTATGAGCAGTTCTTC. Residues: CASSDPGLAVYEQFF.

The sample holds a few counts of this clonotype. The rearrangement uses TRBV7-2 and TRBJ2-7; the D is unclear. This CDR3 spans 17 amino acids. Trimming took off 1 base at V and 2 bases at J, with 18 bases between the two ends. Germline V CDR1 and CDR2: SGHTA, FQGNSA. The CDR3 protein is CASSLGAGSYIPYEQYF. In nucleotides, the CDR3 is TGTGCCAGCAGCTTAGGAGCCGGCTCATACATCCCCTACGAGCAGTACTTC.

The chain links TRBV10-1 to TRBJ1-1, with D possibly TRBD1 on 6 matching bases. The V and J ends lost 0 bases and 4 bases respectively, with 15 bases between them. The length of the CDR3 is 16 residues. CDR1 and CDR2 from the germline V gene are WNHNN and SYGVQD (reference sequence). The CDR3 DNA reads as TGCGCCAGCAGTGAGTCCGGGGGGGCTCGGTGCACTGAAGCTTTCTTT. This gives the protein CASSESGGARCTEAFF.

The rearrangement links TRBV27 to TRBJ2-1; D remains unclear. V shed 11 bases and J shed 8 bases, with 10 bases lying between them. CDR1 is MNHEY, CDR2 SMNVEV, per germline (reference sequence). CDR3 length equals 10 residues. The DNA for the CDR3 is TGTGCCTACCGAAGCGATGAGCAGTTCTTC. It encodes CAYRSDEQFF.

This clonotype came up a few times. The CDR3 bases are TGTGCCAGCACCCGGGACAGGGGTTACAATGAGCAGTTCTTC. Translation gives CASTRDRGYNEQFF. The J gene is TRBJ2-1, the V gene TRBV27; 10 bases fit TRBD1. V shed 7 bases and J 4 bases; nucleotides not matched to a gene: 4. There are 14 residues in the CDR3. The V gene's germline CDR1 is MNHEY and CDR2 SMNVEV (reference sequence).

V is TRBV30 and J is TRBJ1-2, with D unclear. Germline CDR1 GTSNPN, CDR2 SVGIG (reference sequence). This CDR3 is 10 amino acids long. V was shortened by 1 base and J by 13 bases, with 10 bases between the two germline ends. The CDR3 spells CAWSGLGFTF. CDR3 bases: TGTGCCTGGAGTGGGCTGGGGTTCACCTTC.